Listed below are T cell receptor beta chains from one sample, sequenced in a study of blood T cell repertoires in COVID-19. Data came from immunoSEQ multiplex PCR; TCRdb stores just in-frame clones and leaves some out. The repertoire has some 220,000 clones, 70% to 85% of them found once; the top ten carry approximately 1.3%. The sequenced material came from PBMCs or T cells enriched from blood (not recorded which). All receptors come from a woman in her thirties or forties with acute COVID-19. The CDR3 runs from the conserved cysteine through the conserved F or W. D genes are given only for firm matches. Expanded clones get a size class; other rows say once, few or many, or leave the size out.

TRBJ2-2	once	-	TRBV7-8	CASSLAQTGELFF	TGTGCCAGCAGCTTGGCCCAAACCGGGGAGCTGTTTTTT
TRBJ1-1	-	TRBD1	TRBV6-4	CASSEGQGNTEAFF	TGTGCCAGCAGCGAGGGACAGGGGAACACTGAAGCTTTCTTT
TRBJ2-3	-	-	TRBV28	CATTRSGSRTDTQYF	TGTGCCACCACGCGCAGCGGATCCCGGACAGATACGCAGTATTTT
TRBJ2-4	-	TRBD2	TRBV19	CASSMLGEDSGLRNIQYF	TGTGCCAGTAGTATGTTGGGTGAGGATAGCGGGCTTAGGAACATTCAGTACTTC
TRBJ2-3	-	TRBD2	TRBV11-3	CASSLSAGVSTDTQYF	TGTGCCAGCAGCTTATCAGCGGGAGTTTCAACAGATACGCAGTATTTT
TRBJ2-7	-	TRBD1	TRBV7-3	CASSPTGVEQYF	TGTGCCAGCAGCCCAACAGGGGTCGAGCAGTACTTC
TRBJ2-3	-	-	TRBV2	CASREGADADTQYF	TGTGCCAGCAGGGAGGGAGCCGACGCGGATACGCAGTATTTT
TRBJ2-1	-	-	TRBV29-1	CSIHTGNIYNEQFF	TGCAGCATCCATACAGGGAACATCTACAATGAGCAGTTCTTC
TRBJ2-3	-	-	TRBV7-3	CASSLGAGDTQYF	TGTGCCAGCAGCTTGGGGGCTGGAGATACGCAGTATTTT
TRBJ2-4	-	TRBD1	TRBV5-1	CASSRYGTGKNIQYF	TGCGCCAGCAGCCGGTACGGGACAGGCAAAAACATTCAGTACTTC
TRBJ1-2	-	-	TRBV9	CASSAAGATNNYGYTF	TGTGCCAGCAGCGCCGCGGGGGCTACGAATAACTATGGCTACACCTTC
TRBJ2-5	-	-	TRBV9	CASSEEQSQETQYF	TGTGCCAGCAGCGAGGAGCAAAGCCAAGAGACCCAGTACTTC
TRBJ1-4	-	TRBD1	TRBV6-5	CASSWDRGREKLFF	TGTGCCAGCAGTTGGGACAGGGGGCGTGAAAAACTGTTTTTT
TRBJ2-2	-	-	TRBV7-9	CASSSSVTTNTGELFF	TGTGCCAGCAGTTCCTCCGTGACAACGAACACCGGGGAGCTGTTTTTT
TRBJ1-5	-	-	TRBV6-1	CASSEMRRDNQPQHF	TGTGCCAGCAGTGAGATGCGGCGGGACAATCAGCCCCAGCATTTT
TRBJ1-1	-	TRBD1	TRBV29-1	CSVANRGGVTEAFF	TGCAGCGTTGCGAACAGGGGCGGGGTCACTGAAGCTTTCTTT
TRBJ2-7	-	TRBD1	TRBV28	CASSLQGVLYEQYF	TGTGCCAGCAGTTTACAGGGGGTCTTGTACGAGCAGTACTTC
TRBJ1-3	-	TRBD1	TRBV7-2	CASSLAGTGGTGNTIYF	TGTGCCAGCAGCTTAGCGGGGACAGGGGGGACTGGAAACACCATATATTTT
TRBJ2-2	once	-	TRBV7-2	CASSSHITLVQGELFF	TGTGCCAGCAGCTCCCACATTACCCTCGTCCAGGGGGAGCTGTTTTTT
TRBJ2-2	few	TRBD1	TRBV5-4	CASSRDRVDTGELFF	TGTGCCAGCAGCCGGGACAGGGTTGACACCGGGGAGCTGTTTTTT
TRBJ1-6	-	-	TRBV7-9	CASSRSNSPLHF	TGTGCCAGCAGCCGCAGTAATTCACCCCTCCACTTT
TRBJ1-1	-	-	TRBV9	CASSFGPAGTEAFF	TGTGCCAGCAGTTTCGGTCCGGCGGGGACTGAAGCTTTCTTT
TRBJ2-3	-	TRBD1	TRBV5-1	CASSIGQGVSTDTQYF	TGCGCCAGCAGCATCGGACAGGGGGTATCCACAGATACGCAGTATTTT
TRBJ2-3	once	TRBD2	TRBV5-5	CASSFSGAAASTDTQYF	TGTGCCAGCAGCTTTAGCGGGGCAGCAGCTAGCACAGATACGCAGTATTTT
TRBJ2-3	once	TRBD2	TRBV18	CASSSQRGGTDTQYF	TGTGCCAGCTCAAGTCAGCGGGGAGGCACAGATACGCAGTATTTT
TRBJ1-5	-	TRBD1	TRBV19	CASTDRIRGNQPQHF	TGTGCCAGCACGGACAGGATTAGGGGCAATCAGCCCCAGCATTTT
TRBJ2-3	many	TRBD2	TRBV19	CASSRGLVITDTQYF	TGTGCCAGTAGCAGGGGACTAGTGATCACAGATACGCAGTATTTT
TRBJ1-4	-	TRBD1	TRBV5-1	CASRPGQGATNEKLFF	TGCGCCAGCAGACCGGGACAGGGCGCAACTAATGAAAAACTGTTTTTT
TRBJ1-5	-	TRBD1	TRBV28	CASSNRGGSQPQHF	TGTGCCAGCAGCAACAGGGGTGGGAGTCAGCCCCAGCATTTT
TRBJ2-2	-	-	TRBV10-1	CASSDLKTGELFF	TGCGCCAGCAGTGACCTTAAAACCGGGGAGCTGTTTTTT
TRBJ2-7	-	TRBD2	TRBV5-1	CASSLGWTSSVAYEQYF	TGCGCCAGCAGCTTGGGTTGGACTAGCTCGGTGGCTTACGAGCAGTACTTC
TRBJ2-4	-	-	TRBV4-2	CASSQGPVGIQYF	TGTGCCAGCAGCCAAGGTCCCGTCGGCATTCAGTACTTC
TRBJ2-1	once	TRBD2	TRBV19	CASSARLASSYNEQFF	TGTGCCAGTAGTGCCCGACTAGCATCTTCCTACAATGAGCAGTTCTTC
TRBJ1-1	-	-	TRBV15	CATSRDPWGRRDTEAFF	TGTGCCACCAGCAGAGATCCCTGGGGCCGTAGGGACACTGAAGCTTTCTTT
TRBJ2-1	-	TRBD2	TRBV4-3	CASSQTSGGSNEQFF	TGCGCCAGCAGCCAGACTAGCGGGGGGTCGAATGAGCAGTTCTTC
TRBJ2-7	-	-	TRBV2	CASRPGDYEQYF	TGTGCCAGCAGACCAGGGGATTACGAGCAGTACTTC
TRBJ1-4	-	-	TRBV18	CASSQTGAAEKLFF	TGTGCCAGCTCACAGACAGGCGCTGCGGAAAAACTGTTTTTT
TRBJ2-2	-	-	TRBV2	CASSVLDSTGELFF	TGTGCCAGCAGTGTTCTCGACAGCACCGGGGAGCTGTTTTTT
TRBJ2-4	-	TRBD1	TRBV10-3	CAISPGQGKNIQYF	TGTGCCATCAGTCCCGGACAGGGAAAAAACATTCAGTACTTC
TRBJ1-2	-	TRBD1	TRBV5-1	CASSSTGGYGYTF	TGCGCCAGCAGCTCGACAGGGGGCTATGGCTACACCTTC
TRBJ2-4	-	TRBD2	TRBV7-9	CASSQAGGAKNIQYF	TGTGCCAGCAGCCAGGCGGGGGGAGCCAAAAACATTCAGTACTTC
TRBJ2-1	-	TRBD2	TRBV5-4	CASSPRGSGGAYNEQFF	TGTGCCAGCAGCCCCCGGGGTAGCGGGGGGGCCTACAATGAGCAGTTCTTC